The 14 T cell receptor beta chains presented below share a single source sample, sequenced in a study of tumor-infiltrating lymphocytes in localized non-small cell lung cancer. Here immunoSEQ multiplex PCR was the method, and the copy in TCRdb shows in-frame clones only, minus some. This sample carries tens of thousands of clones, just under 70% of them seen once, and the ten largest clones take 14% to 15%. The specimen was lung tumor tissue. These receptors were obtained from a human donor with non-small cell lung cancer.

V and J are TRBV28 and TRBJ2-6; no definite D call. The CDR3 has 16 amino acids. Germline CDR1 reads MDHEN; CDR2 reads SYDVKM. V lost 6 bases, J lost 2 bases, and 14 bases lay in between. CDR3 region: CASRVGRTAGANVLTF. The CDR3, as DNA: TGTGCCAGCAGGGTTGGTCGCACGGCTGGGGCCAACGTCCTGACTTTC.

The gene calls are TRBV9 and TRBJ2-3, with TRBD2 identical over 8 bases. V lost 2 bases to trimming and J lost 3 bases; unmatched junction nucleotides: 5. The CDR3 totals 15 residues. Germline assignment: CDR1 SGDLS and CDR2 YYNGEE. The CDR3 loop reads CASSVSGTQTDTQYF. DNA of the CDR3: TGTGCCAGCAGCGTTAGCGGGACCCAAACAGATACGCAGTATTTT.

The V and J genes are TRBV18 and TRBJ1-4; 9 bases map to TRBD1. This CDR3 region has 14 residues. J gave up 7 bases and V 3 bases, and 3 bases lay outside the gene matches. Germline V CDR1 and CDR2: KGHSH, LQKENI. The CDR3 DNA sequence: TGTGCCAGCTCACCGGAGGACAGGGGTGAAAAACTGTTTTTT. Amino acid sequence: CASSPEDRGEKLFF. The whole variable domain, remainder taken from reference TRBV18 and TRBJ1-4, is NAGVMQNPRHLVRRRGQEARLRCSPMKGHSHVYWYRQLPEEGLKFMVYLQKENIIDESGMPKERFSAEFPKEGPSILRIQQVVRGDSAAYFCASSPEDRGEKLFFGSGTQLSVL.

This clone was seen a handful of times. The chain links TRBV7-2 to TRBJ1-1; D gene uncertain. V shed 1 base and J shed 1 base, with 7 bases lying between them. In germline, CDR1 is SGHTA, CDR2 FQGNSA. The CDR3 is 14 residues long. CDR3 in DNA: TGTGCCAGCAGCTTAGGAGGGTCGAACACTGAAGCTTTCTTT. Translating it yields CASSLGGSNTEAFF.

This clone was observed a handful of times. V gene TRBV29-1 combines with J gene TRBJ1-4, with 7 bases aligning to TRBD1. Germline V gene data show CDR1 as SQVTM and CDR2 as ANQGSEA. This CDR3 has 12 residues. The V gene end was trimmed by 6 bases and the J gene end by 12 bases; junction bases not matched to a gene: 10. The CDR3: CSVGTVLSELFF. CDR3 nucleotide sequence: TGCAGCGTGGGGACAGTGTTGTCGGAACTGTTTTTT.

J is TRBJ1-2 and V is TRBV28, with D possibly TRBD1 on 5 matching bases. The germline V gene has CDR1 MDHEN and CDR2 SYDVKM. V lost 3 bases, J lost 1 base, and 9 bases lay in between. This CDR3 contains 14 residues. Here the CDR3 DNA reads TGTGCCAGCAGTTTGCAGGGAGGTAACTATGGCTACACCTTC. Translation: CASSLQGGNYGYTF.

This clone has just one count. The V call is TRBV30, the J call TRBJ2-1, with 7 bases fitting TRBD2. CDR1 is GTSNPN and CDR2 is SVGIG in the germline V gene (reference sequence). V lost 3 bases, J lost 2 bases, and 13 bases stayed unmatched. The CDR3 runs to 17 residues. In DNA form, the CDR3 reads TGTGCCTGGAGATGGGTGGGAGGGCCGGGAGCCTACAATGAGCAGTTCTTC. Translated: CAWRWVGGPGAYNEQFF. The full variable domain, in which reference TRBV30 and TRBJ2-1 provide the parts outside the CDR3, is SQTIHQWPATLVQPVGSPLSLECTVEGTSNPNLYWYRQAAGRGLQLLFYSVGIGQISSEVPQNLSASRPQDRQFILSSKKLLLSDSGFYLCAWRWVGGPGAYNEQFFGPGTRLTVL.

V gene TRBV5-1 combines with J gene TRBJ2-1, with a weak D call TRBD1 (5 bases). Trimming cost V 4 bases and J 2 bases, with 7 bases left between them. The length of the CDR3 is 13 residues. Germline-derived CDR1 and CDR2 are SGHRS and YFSETQ. The DNA for the CDR3 is TGCGCCAGCAGCGCGACAGCCTACAATGAGCAGTTCTTC. It yields the protein CASSATAYNEQFF.

The rearrangement uses TRBV6-4 and TRBJ2-3, with 10 bases identical to TRBD1. The germline V gene has CDR1 MRHNA and CDR2 SNTAGT. V trimming: 4 bases; J trimming: 6 bases; junction bases outside the gene matches: 4. CDR3 size: 14 residues. The CDR3 bases are TGTGCCAGCAGTGTGACAGGGGGCGCGGATACGCAGTATTTT. It encodes CASSVTGGADTQYF.

The J gene is TRBJ1-6, the V gene TRBV7-8; D not resolved. The CDR3 spans 13 residues. V dropped 7 bases and J dropped 12 bases, with 16 bases sitting between them. The germline V gene has CDR1 SGHVS and CDR2 FQNEAQ. The CDR3 protein is CASNTGLTEPLHF. CDR3 DNA: TGTGCCAGCAACACGGGCCTTACTGAACCCCTCCACTTT.

The chain employs TRBV7-2 and TRBJ1-5, with D possibly being TRBD1 (6 bases). The CDR3 length is 14 residues. V lost 5 bases to trimming and J lost 4 bases, with 12 bases between them. Germline CDR1 reads SGHTA; CDR2 reads FQGNSA. DNA of the CDR3: TGTGCCAGCAGCCCGGGGGCCCCGAATCAGCCCCAGCATTTT. This encodes CASSPGAPNQPQHF.

This chain uses TRBV7-2 with TRBJ2-7; 8 nucleotides agree with TRBD2. CDR1 and CDR2 from the germline V gene are SGHTA and FQGNSA. The CDR3 is 15 residues long. The V and J ends lost 5 bases and 2 bases, in that order; junction bases with no gene match: 8. CDR3 DNA: TGTGCCAGCAGCGACCGACTAGCGAGGGCCTACGAGCAGTACTTC. Its protein product is CASSDRLARAYEQYF.

This chain connects TRBV29-1 to TRBJ2-3; tentative D call: TRBD1 (5 bases). The CDR3 is 12 residues long. CDR1 is SQVTM, CDR2 ANQGSEA, per germline. Trimming stripped 7 bases from V and 0 bases from J, with 8 bases between. CDR3 in amino acids: CSGQPSTDTQYF. In DNA form, the CDR3 reads TGCAGCGGACAGCCAAGCACAGATACGCAGTATTTT.

The chain uses TRBV5-5 and TRBJ1-2; D perhaps matches TRBD1 (6 bases). Germline values: CDR1 SGHKS, CDR2 YYEKEE (reference sequence). The V and J ends lost 4 bases and 3 bases respectively, with 13 bases between them. This CDR3 contains 14 residues. The DNA for the CDR3 is TGTGCCAGCAGCCCCCGCGGGGGCGACTATGGCTACACCTTC. This sequence encodes CASSPRGGDYGYTF.